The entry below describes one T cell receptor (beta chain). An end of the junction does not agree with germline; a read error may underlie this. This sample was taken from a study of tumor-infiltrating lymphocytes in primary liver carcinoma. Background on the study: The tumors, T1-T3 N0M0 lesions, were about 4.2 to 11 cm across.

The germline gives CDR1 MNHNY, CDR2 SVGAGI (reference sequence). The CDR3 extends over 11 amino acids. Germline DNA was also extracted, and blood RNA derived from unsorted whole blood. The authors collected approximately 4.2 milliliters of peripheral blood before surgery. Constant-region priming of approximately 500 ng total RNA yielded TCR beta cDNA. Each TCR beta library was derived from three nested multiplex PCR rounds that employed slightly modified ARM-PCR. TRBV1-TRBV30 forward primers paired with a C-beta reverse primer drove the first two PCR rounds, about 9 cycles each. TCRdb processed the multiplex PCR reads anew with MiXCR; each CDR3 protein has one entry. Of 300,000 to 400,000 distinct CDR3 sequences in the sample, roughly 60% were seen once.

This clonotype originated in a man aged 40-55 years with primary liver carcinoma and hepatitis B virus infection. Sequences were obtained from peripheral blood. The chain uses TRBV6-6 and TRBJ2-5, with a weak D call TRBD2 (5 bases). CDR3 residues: CASCVEESQYF. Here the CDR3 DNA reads TGTGCCAGCTGTGTGGAGGAGAGCCAGTACTTC.